This T cell receptor (beta chain) was captured by sequencing in a study of T cell repertoires in cytomegalovirus infection. Study-level results: HLA-C-restricted CMV clonotypes gave the most frequent clonotype in two of eight donors.

Remarks on this clonotype: Its antigen is undetermined. Mismatch with germline at one junction end may stem from a read error.

Using its own MiXCR run on the reads, TCRdb lists one record per CDR3 protein. The sample records a few hundred thousand distinct CDR3 sequences, about 39% being singletons. Germline V gives CDR1 SGHAT, CDR2 FQNNGV. This CDR3 has 16 residues. V and J are TRBV11-2 and TRBJ2-3, with D possibly matching TRBD1 (6 bases). This TCR was sampled from a human donor in good health (CMV status not recorded). Some clones in this sample may be carry-over from other donors' samples. This sample comprised cultured PBMCs, obtained from culture after CMV antigen stimulation. The CDR3 bases are TGCGCCAGCAGCCAAGTCTCCCCGAGGGGGACAGATACGCAGTATTTT. Its protein product is CASSQVSPRGTDTQYF.